This T cell receptor beta chain was found in a study of blood T cell repertoires in COVID-19. Study as a whole: Specimens from acute and convalescent COVID-19 originated in the United States, Italy and Spain. From T cells, B-cell-depleted T cells, or PBMCs came the material, which was cDNA or gDNA.

As processed by the authors: Reference gene primer amplification yielded estimated nucleated cell counts. Here immunoSEQ multiplex PCR was the method, and the copy in TCRdb shows in-frame clones only, minus some. V, J and clone size reflect that table, while D and trimming were determined from the DNA. The profile shows roughly 83,000 clones, approximately 86% of them singletons. The CDR3 length is 13 residues. Germline-derived CDR1 and CDR2 are DFQATT and SNEGSKA (reference sequence). V dropped 3 bases and J dropped 4; count of bases not matched to a gene: 4. This TCR derives from a man at least 80 years old with active or convalescent COVID-19. The chain employs TRBV20-1 and TRBJ2-7; 9 bases fit TRBD2. The specimen sequenced was peripheral blood. CDR3 loop: CSASGSGRYEQYV. In nucleotides, the CDR3 is TGCAGTGCTAGTGGTAGCGGGAGATACGAGCAGTACGTC.